This T cell receptor (beta chain) is drawn from a study of T-cell reconstitution after alpha-beta-depleted transplantation in children. A library of TCRbeta sequences, prepared with unique molecular identifiers, was generated. TCRdb re-analysed the PCR reads in MiXCR, keeping a single row per CDR3 protein. The sample lists 450,000 to 600,000 distinct CDR3 sequences, approximately 10% occurring once. Germline V CDR1 and CDR2: SQVTM, ANQGSEA. V shed 5 bases and J 3 bases; nucleotides not matched to a gene: 6. The CDR3 sequence is 13 residues long. This clonotype came up many times. The sample consisted of PBMCs, taken before TCRalphabeta/CD19-depleted stem cell transplant. V is TRBV29-1 and J is TRBJ1-2; TRBD1 matches 7 bases. The receptor comes from a child between 2 and 9 years old with inherited bone marrow failure, due to receive a stem cell transplant. CDR3: CSVWTGSDYGYTF. CDR3 nucleotide sequence: TGCAGCGTTTGGACAGGTTCGGACTATGGCTACACCTTC.